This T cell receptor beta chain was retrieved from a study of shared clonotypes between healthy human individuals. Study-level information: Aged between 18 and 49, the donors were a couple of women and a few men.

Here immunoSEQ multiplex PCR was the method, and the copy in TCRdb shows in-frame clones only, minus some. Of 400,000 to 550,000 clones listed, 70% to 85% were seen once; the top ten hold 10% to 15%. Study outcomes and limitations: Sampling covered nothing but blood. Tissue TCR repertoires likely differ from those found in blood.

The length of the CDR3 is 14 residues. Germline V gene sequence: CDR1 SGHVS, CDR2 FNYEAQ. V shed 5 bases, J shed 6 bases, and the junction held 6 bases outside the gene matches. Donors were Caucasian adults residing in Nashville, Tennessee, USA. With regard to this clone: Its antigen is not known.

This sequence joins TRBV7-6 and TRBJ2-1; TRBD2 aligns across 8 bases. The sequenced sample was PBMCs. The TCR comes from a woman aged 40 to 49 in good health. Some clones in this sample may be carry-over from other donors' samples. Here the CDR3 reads CASSLGLEGNEQFF. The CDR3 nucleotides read TGTGCCAGCAGCCTGGGACTAGAAGGCAATGAGCAGTTCTTC.